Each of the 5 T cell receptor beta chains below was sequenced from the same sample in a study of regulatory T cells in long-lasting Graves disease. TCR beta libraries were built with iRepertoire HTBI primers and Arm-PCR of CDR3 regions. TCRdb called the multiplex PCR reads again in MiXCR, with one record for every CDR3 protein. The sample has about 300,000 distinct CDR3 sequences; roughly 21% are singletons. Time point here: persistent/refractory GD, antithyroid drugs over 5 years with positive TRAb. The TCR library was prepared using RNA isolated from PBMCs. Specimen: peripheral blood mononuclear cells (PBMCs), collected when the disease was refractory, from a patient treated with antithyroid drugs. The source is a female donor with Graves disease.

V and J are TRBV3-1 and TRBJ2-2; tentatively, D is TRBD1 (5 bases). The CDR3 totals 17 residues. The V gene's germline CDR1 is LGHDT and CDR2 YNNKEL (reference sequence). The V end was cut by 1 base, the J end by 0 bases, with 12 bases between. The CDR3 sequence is CASSQGMGLSNTGELFF. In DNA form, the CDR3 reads TGTGCCAGCAGCCAAGGTATGGGGCTTTCGAACACCGGGGAGCTGTTTTTT. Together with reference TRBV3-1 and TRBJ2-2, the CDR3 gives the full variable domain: DTAVSQTPKYLVTQMGNDKSIKCEQNLGHDTMYWYKQDSKKFLKIMFSYNNKELIINETVPNRFSPKSPDKAHLNLHINSLELGDSAVYFCASSQGMGLSNTGELFFGEGSRLTVL.

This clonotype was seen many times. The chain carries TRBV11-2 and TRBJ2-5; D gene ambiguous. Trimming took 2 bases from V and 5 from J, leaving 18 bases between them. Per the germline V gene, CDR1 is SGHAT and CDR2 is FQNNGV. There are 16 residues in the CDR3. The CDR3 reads CASSLNPPGEWETQYF. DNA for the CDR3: TGTGCCAGCAGCTTAAACCCACCGGGCGAGTGGGAGACCCAGTACTTC.

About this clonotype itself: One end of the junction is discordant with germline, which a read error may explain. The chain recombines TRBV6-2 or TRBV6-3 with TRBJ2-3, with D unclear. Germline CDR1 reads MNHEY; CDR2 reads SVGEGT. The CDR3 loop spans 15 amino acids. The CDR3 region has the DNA TGTGCCAGCAGTCACTCTCCCACTCCCGCAGATACGCAGTATTTT. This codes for CASSHSPTPADTQYF.

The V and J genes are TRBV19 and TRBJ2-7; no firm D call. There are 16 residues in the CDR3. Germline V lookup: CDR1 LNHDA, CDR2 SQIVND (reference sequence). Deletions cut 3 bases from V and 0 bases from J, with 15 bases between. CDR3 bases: TGTGCCAGTAGTATCATGGTGGTGGCGTCCTCCTACGAGCAGTACTTC. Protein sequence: CASSIMVVASSYEQYF.

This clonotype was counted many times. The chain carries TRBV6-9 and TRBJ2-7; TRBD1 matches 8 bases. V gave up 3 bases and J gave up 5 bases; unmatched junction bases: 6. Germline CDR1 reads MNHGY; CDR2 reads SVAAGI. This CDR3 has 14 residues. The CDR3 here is CASSYNRGEHEQYF. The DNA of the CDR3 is TGTGCCAGCAGTTACAACAGGGGGGAGCACGAGCAGTACTTC.